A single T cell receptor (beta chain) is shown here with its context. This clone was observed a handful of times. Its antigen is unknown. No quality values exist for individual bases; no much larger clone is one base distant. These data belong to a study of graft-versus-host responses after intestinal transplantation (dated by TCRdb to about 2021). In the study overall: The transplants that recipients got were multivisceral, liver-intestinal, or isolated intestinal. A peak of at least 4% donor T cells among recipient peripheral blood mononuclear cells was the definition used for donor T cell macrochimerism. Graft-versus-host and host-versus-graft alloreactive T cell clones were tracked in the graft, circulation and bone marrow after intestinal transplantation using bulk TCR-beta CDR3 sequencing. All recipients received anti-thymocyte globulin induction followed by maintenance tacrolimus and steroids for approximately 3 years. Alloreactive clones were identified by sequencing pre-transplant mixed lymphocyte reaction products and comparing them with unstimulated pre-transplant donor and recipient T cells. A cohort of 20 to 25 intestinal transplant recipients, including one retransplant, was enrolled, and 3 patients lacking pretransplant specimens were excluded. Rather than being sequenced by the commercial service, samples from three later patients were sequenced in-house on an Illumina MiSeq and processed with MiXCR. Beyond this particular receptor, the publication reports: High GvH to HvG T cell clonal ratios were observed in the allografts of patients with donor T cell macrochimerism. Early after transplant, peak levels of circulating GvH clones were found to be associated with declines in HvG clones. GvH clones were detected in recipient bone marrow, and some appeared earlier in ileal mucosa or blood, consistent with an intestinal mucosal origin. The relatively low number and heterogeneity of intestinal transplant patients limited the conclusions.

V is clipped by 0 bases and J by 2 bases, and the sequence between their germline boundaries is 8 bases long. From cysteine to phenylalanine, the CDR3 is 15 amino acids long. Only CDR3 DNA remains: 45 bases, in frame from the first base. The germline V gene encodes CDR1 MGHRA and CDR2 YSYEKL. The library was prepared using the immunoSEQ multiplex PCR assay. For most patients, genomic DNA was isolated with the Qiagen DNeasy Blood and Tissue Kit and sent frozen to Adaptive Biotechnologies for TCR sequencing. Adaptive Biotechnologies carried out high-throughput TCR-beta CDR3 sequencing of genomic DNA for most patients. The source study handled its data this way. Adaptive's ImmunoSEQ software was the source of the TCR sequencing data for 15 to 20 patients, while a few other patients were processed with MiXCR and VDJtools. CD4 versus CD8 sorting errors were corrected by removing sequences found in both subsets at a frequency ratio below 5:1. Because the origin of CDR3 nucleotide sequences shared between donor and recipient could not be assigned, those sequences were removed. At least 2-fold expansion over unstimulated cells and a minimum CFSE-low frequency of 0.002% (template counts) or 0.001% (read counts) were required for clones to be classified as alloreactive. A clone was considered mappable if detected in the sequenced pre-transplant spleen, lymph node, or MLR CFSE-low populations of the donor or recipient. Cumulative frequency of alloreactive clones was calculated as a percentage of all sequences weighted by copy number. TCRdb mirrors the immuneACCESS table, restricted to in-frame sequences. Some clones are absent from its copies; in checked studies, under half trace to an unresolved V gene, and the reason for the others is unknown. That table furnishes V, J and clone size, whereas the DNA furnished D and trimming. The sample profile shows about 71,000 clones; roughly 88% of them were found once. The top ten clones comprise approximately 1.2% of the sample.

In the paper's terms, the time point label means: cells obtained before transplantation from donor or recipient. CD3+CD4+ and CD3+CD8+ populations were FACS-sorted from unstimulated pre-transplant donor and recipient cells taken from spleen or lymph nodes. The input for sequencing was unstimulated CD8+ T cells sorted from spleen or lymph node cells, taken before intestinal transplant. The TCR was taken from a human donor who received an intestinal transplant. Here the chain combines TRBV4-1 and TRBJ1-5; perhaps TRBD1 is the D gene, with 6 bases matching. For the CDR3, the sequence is CASSQDPGGNQPQHF. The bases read TGCGCCAGCAGCCAAGATCCAGGGGGCAATCAGCCCCAGCATTTT.